Below are 32 T cell receptor beta chains sequenced from a single sample in a study of post-analysis software for immune sequencing data. Overall study results and limits: About 5 TRBV segments were significantly more frequent in patients than in controls. TRBV5-6, TRBV5-1 and TRBV20-1 were among these segments.

Built from TCR beta cDNA, the libraries had unique molecular identifiers in them. One entry per CDR3 protein results from TCRdb running MiXCR on the PCR reads. The sample shows 750,000 to 900,000 distinct CDR3 sequences, 40% to 55% of them seen only once. These receptors' targets are unknown. The specimen was blood. Receptor source: a girl aged 5 to 17 with multiple sclerosis.

This clonotype has just one count. The V call is TRBV9, the J call TRBJ2-1; TRBD2 matches at 7 bases. Germline V lookup: CDR1 SGDLS, CDR2 YYNGEE. Unmatched junction bases numbered 5, after V lost 0 bases and J lost 2 bases. The CDR3 is made up of 16 amino acids. In nucleotides, the CDR3 is TGTGCCAGCAGCGTAGAACGACTAGCCACCTACAATGAGCAGTTCTTC. Residues: CASSVERLATYNEQFF. The variable domain in full, completed from reference TRBV9 and TRBJ2-1, reads DSGVTQTPKHLITATGQRVTLRCSPRSGDLSVYWYQQSLDQGLQFLIQYYNGEERAKGNILERFSAQQFPDLHSELNLSSLELGDSALYFCASSVERLATYNEQFFGPGTRLTVL.

This chain connects TRBV27 to TRBJ2-3, with D perhaps TRBD2 (6 bases). The CDR3 contains 17 residues. Germline V gene sequence: CDR1 MNHEY, CDR2 SMNVEV (reference sequence). V lost 5 bases to trimming and J lost 4 bases, with 22 bases between them. The CDR3 loop is CASSTRDFPGDPDTQYF. CDR3 coding DNA: TGTGCCAGCAGTACCCGGGACTTCCCAGGCGACCCAGATACGCAGTATTTT.

The chain links TRBV2 to TRBJ1-2; D might be TRBD1 (5 bases). Germline assignment: CDR1 SNHLY and CDR2 FYNNEI. The V and J ends lost 4 bases and 6 bases respectively, with 21 bases between them. The CDR3 is made up of 16 amino acids. CDR3 region: CASSVPRGAFPNGYTF. The CDR3 region has the DNA TGTGCCAGCAGTGTGCCTAGGGGTGCCTTTCCCAATGGCTACACCTTC. The full variable domain, rest sourced from reference TRBV2 and TRBJ1-2, is EPEVTQTPSHQVTQMGQEVILRCVPISNHLYFYWYRQILGQKVEFLVSFYNNEISEKSEIFDDQFSVERPDGSNFTLKIRSTKLEDSAMYFCASSVPRGAFPNGYTFGSGTRLTVV.

The chain recombines TRBV18 with TRBJ2-5, with D uncertain. This CDR3 is built from 14 residues. V was shortened by 2 bases and J by 2 bases, with 9 bases between the two germline ends. Germline V gene data show CDR1 as KGHSH and CDR2 as LQKENI. As DNA, the CDR3 is TGTGCCAGCTCACCATGGCAGAGTCAAGAGACCCAGTACTTC. Translated, it gives CASSPWQSQETQYF.

This clonotype occurred a few times. The rearrangement uses TRBV29-1 and TRBJ2-3; TRBD2 matches 7 bases. The ends lost 4 bases at V and 2 bases at J; junction bases unmatched: 3. Per the germline V gene, CDR1 is SQVTM and CDR2 is ANQGSEA. The CDR3 has 13 residues. The CDR3 reads CSVASGDTDTQYF. As DNA, the CDR3 is TGCAGCGTTGCTAGCGGAGACACAGATACGCAGTATTTT.

This chain connects TRBV6-5 to TRBJ2-5; TRBD2 agrees at 8 bases. The CDR3 contains 15 residues. Germline CDR1 and CDR2: MNHEY and SVGAGI. V lost 5 bases and J lost 3; bases outside the gene matches: 8. This CDR3 reads CASSRSGTREETQYF. The CDR3 DNA sequence: TGTGCCAGCAGTCGTAGCGGGACTAGGGAAGAGACCCAGTACTTC.

The CDR3 here is CASSPGGLAGVETQYF. The CDR3 DNA reads as TGCGCCAGCAGCCCAGGTGGACTAGCGGGAGTGGAGACCCAGTACTTC. The V gene is TRBV5-1, the J gene TRBJ2-5, with 13 bases that match TRBD2. Germline assignment: CDR1 SGHRS and CDR2 YFSETQ. This CDR3 region has 16 residues. V shed 4 bases and J 5 bases; nucleotides not matched to a gene: 8. Using reference TRBV5-1 and TRBJ2-5 for the parts outside the CDR3, the full variable domain is KAGVTQTPRYLIKTRGQQVTLSCSPISGHRSVSWYQQTPGQGLQFLFEYFSETQRNKGNFPGRFSGRQFSNSRSEMNVSTLELGDSALYLCASSPGGLAGVETQYFGPGTRLLVL.

This clonotype was detected only a few times. The rearrangement links TRBV12-3 or TRBV12-4 to TRBJ2-1, with no clear D. This CDR3 is 14 amino acids long. Between the trimmed V and J ends, which lost 5 bases and 4 bases, there was a span of 12 bases. The CDR3 reads CASSLGPTYNEQFF. The CDR3 DNA is TGTGCCAGCAGTCTCGGTCCGACATACAATGAGCAGTTCTTC.

On this clonotype itself: One end of the junction does not line up with germline, which may come from a read error. This chain joins TRBV12-3 or TRBV12-4 and TRBJ2-3; 7 bases are a match to TRBD2. This CDR3 is 18 amino acids long. CDR3 sequence: CASSLVFPSSGSTDTQYF. The CDR3 DNA reads as TGTGCCAGCAGTTTGGTATTTCCCTCTAGCGGCAGCACAGACACGCAGTATTTT.

V and J are TRBV5-6 and TRBJ2-4; D is unresolved. The CDR3 length is 14 residues. V lost 0 bases to trimming and J lost 13 bases, with 17 bases between them. The germline V gene has CDR1 SGHDT and CDR2 YYEEEE. CDR3 in DNA: TGTGCCAGCAGCTTGGAGGTAGGAAGCGCGGAGCAGTACTTC. This sequence encodes CASSLEVGSAEQYF.

The V and J genes are TRBV7-2 and TRBJ2-5; no reliable D call. The J call may be mistaken, given a closer DNA end match to TRBJ2-7. Germline CDR1 and CDR2: SGHTA and FQGNSA. This CDR3 is 13 amino acids long. CDR3 sequence (DNA): TGTGCCAGCAGCTTAGCATGGCGGAACGAGCAGTACTTC. The encoded protein is CASSLAWRNEQYF.

This clonotype was detected a few times. The CDR3 reads CASSLGMGQGTHEQYF. DNA of the CDR3: TGTGCCAGCAGCTTGGGGATGGGACAGGGGACCCACGAGCAGTACTTC. This chain joins TRBV7-2 and TRBJ2-5; 10 bases match TRBD1. The J call may not be correct, given that the DNA end is closer to TRBJ2-7. Germline CDR1 reads SGHTA; CDR2 reads FQGNSA. This CDR3 comprises 16 residues.

V is TRBV6-5 and J is TRBJ1-1, with D possibly TRBD1 on 5 matching bases. The V end was cut by 0 bases, the J end by 6 bases, with 11 bases between. Looked up from germline, CDR1 is MNHEY and CDR2 is SVGAGI. The CDR3 loop spans 14 amino acids. Written as DNA, the CDR3 is TGTGCCAGCAGTTACTCGACTGCGGGGGCTGAAGCTTTCTTT. Amino acids: CASSYSTAGAEAFF.

The J gene is TRBJ1-1, the V gene TRBV12-3 or TRBV12-4; TRBD1 might be the D (5 bases). V gave up 7 bases and J gave up 4 bases, with 16 bases separating them. This CDR3 spans 14 amino acids. CDR3 nucleotide sequence: TGTGCCAGCACCCGGGGCAGTCTAGGCACTGAAGCTTTCTTT. Protein sequence: CASTRGSLGTEAFF.

This clonotype was observed many times. The V call is TRBV14, the J call TRBJ2-7; D gene uncertain. The CDR3 extends over 12 amino acids. Germline values: CDR1 SGHDN, CDR2 FVKESK. The V end was cut by 1 base, the J end by 4 bases, with 5 bases between. DNA of the CDR3: TGTGCCAGCAGCCAAGTTGGGTACGAGCAGTACTTC. This translates into CASSQVGYEQYF.

This rearrangement joins TRBV21-1 to TRBJ2-3; the table's TRBD1 call for D was not verified on the DNA. TRBV21-1 is reported as a pseudogene. This CDR3 spans 16 amino acids. CDR3 bases: TGTGCCAGCAGCAAAGTGGGGGGAGTTTCCAAGGATACGCAGTATTTT. Its protein is CASSKVGGVSKDTQYF.

The V call is TRBV27, the J call TRBJ2-7, with TRBD2 identical over 10 bases. The CDR3 consists of 14 residues. The V gene end was trimmed by 6 bases and the J gene end by 5 bases; junction bases not matched to a gene: 7. Germline CDR1 and CDR2: MNHEY and SMNVEV (reference sequence). Here the CDR3 DNA reads TGTGCCAGCAGCAAACTAGCGGGATTTCACGAGCAGTACTTC. Protein product: CASSKLAGFHEQYF.

V is TRBV5-1 and J is TRBJ2-5; 9 nucleotides align to TRBD2. Matching the DNA end better, TRBJ2-7 makes the J call doubtful. The CDR3 is 15 residues long. Germline V gene data show CDR1 as SGHRS and CDR2 as YFSETQ. The CDR3 region is CASTHVASGMDEQYF. The CDR3 nucleotides read TGCGCCAGCACCCATGTGGCTAGCGGGATGGACGAGCAGTACTTC.

V is TRBV29-1 and J is TRBJ2-5, with D maybe TRBD1 (6 bases). The CDR3 loop spans 14 amino acids. Trimming took 5 bases from V and 7 from J, leaving 20 bases between them. Germline V gene data show CDR1 as SQVTM and CDR2 as ANQGSEA. In nucleotides, the CDR3 is TGCAGCGTTCTCCTAAGCTCAGGGGATCGGACCCAGTACTTC. Its translation: CSVLLSSGDRTQYF.

This clonotype was detected a few times. This chain links TRBV12-3 or TRBV12-4 with TRBJ2-7, with D perhaps matching TRBD1 or TRBD2 (6 bases each). The V end lost 2 bases, the J end lost 6 bases, and 11 bases lay between the germline ends. The CDR3 loop spans 13 amino acids. Here the CDR3 reads CASSLWGAGEQYF. CDR3 nucleotide sequence: TGTGCCAGCAGTTTATGGGGGGCAGGCGAGCAGTACTTC.

This clonotype has only a few counts. The gene calls are TRBV20-1 and TRBJ1-4; D is unclear. The V end lost 0 bases, the J end lost 3 bases, and 14 bases lay between the germline ends. CDR1 is DFQATT, CDR2 SNEGSKA, per germline (reference sequence). This CDR3 spans 16 amino acids. CDR3: CSARDPQRAANEKLFF. The CDR3 bases are TGCAGTGCTAGAGATCCGCAAAGGGCGGCTAATGAAAAACTGTTTTTT.

This clonotype showed up just a few times. The chain links TRBV6-6 to TRBJ2-7; D is tentatively TRBD1 or TRBD2 (5 bases each). The CDR3 sequence is 15 residues long. CDR1 MNHNY and CDR2 SVGAGI come from the germline V gene (reference sequence). V was shortened by 6 bases and J by 3 bases, with 18 bases between the two germline ends. CDR3 protein: CASSPHRDGYYEQYF. CDR3 in DNA: TGTGCCAGCAGCCCTCACCGGGACGGATACTACGAGCAGTACTTC.

This clonotype was counted a few times. The chain's CDR3 is CASTRGELSYEQYF. As DNA, the CDR3 is TGTGCCAGCACCAGGGGGGAGCTCTCCTACGAGCAGTACTTC. The chain recombines TRBV6-6 with TRBJ2-7; tentatively, D is TRBD1 (7 bases). In germline, CDR1 is MNHNY, CDR2 SVGAGI (reference sequence). V was trimmed by 7 bases and J by 0 bases, leaving 13 bases between them. The CDR3 consists of 14 residues.

This clonotype was found a few times. The V and J genes are TRBV29-1 and TRBJ2-4; TRBD2 aligns across 8 bases. Germline loops: CDR1 SQVTM, CDR2 ANQGSEA. With 6 bases clipped from V and 7 bases from J, the junction kept 8 bases outside the gene matches. This CDR3 is built from 13 residues. The CDR3 region has the DNA TGCAGCGTGGACCTGACGGGAGGGAACATTCAGTACTTC. Protein sequence: CSVDLTGGNIQYF. The full variable domain, with the rest looked up from reference TRBV29-1 and TRBJ2-4, is SAVISQKPSRDICQRGTSLTIQCQVDSQVTMMFWYRQQPGQSLTLIATANQGSEATYESGFVIDKFPISRPNLTFSTLTVSNMSPEDSSIYLCSVDLTGGNIQYFGAGTRLSVL.

This clonotype occurred many times. Relative to the germline gene, one junction end is altered; a read error may explain this. The chain joins TRBV7-7 to TRBJ2-3; 7 bases agree with TRBD2. Germline V gene data show CDR1 as SSHAT and CDR2 as FNYEAQ (reference sequence). The CDR3 runs to 16 residues. CDR3 DNA sequence: TGTGCTAGCAGCTTATCCAGGGCCGGGAGGACAGATACGCAGTATTTT. Protein sequence: CASSLSRAGRTDTQYF.

The chain employs TRBV6-6 and TRBJ2-5, with D unresolved. The J call may be incorrect, as the DNA end agrees better with TRBJ2-7. The CDR3 loop spans 13 amino acids. Germline CDR1 reads MNHNY; CDR2 reads SVGAGI (reference sequence). The CDR3 DNA sequence: TGTGCCAGCAGTTACCTGACCACCTACGAGCAGTACTTC. Translating it yields CASSYLTTYEQYF.

This clonotype was recorded many times. The rearrangement uses TRBV12-3 or TRBV12-4 and TRBJ2-1; D perhaps matches TRBD2 (7 bases). The CDR3 is 15 amino acids. Trimming shortened V by 4 bases and J by 5 bases, and 15 bases separated the two germline ends. CDR3 sequence: CASSYGGLLNNEQFF. As DNA, the CDR3 is TGTGCCAGCAGTTACGGGGGGCTATTGAACAATGAGCAGTTCTTC.

This clonotype showed up just a few times. The chain combines TRBV27 with TRBJ1-4, with D possibly TRBD1 on 5 matching bases. The CDR3 length is 15 residues. V lost 6 bases, J lost 8 bases, and 19 bases lay in between. CDR1 is MNHEY and CDR2 is SMNVEV in the germline V gene (reference sequence). CDR3 amino acids: CASSYYADTKEKLFF. The CDR3 nucleotides read TGTGCCAGCAGCTACTACGCGGACACCAAAGAAAAACTGTTTTTT.

The rearrangement links TRBV28 to TRBJ2-1; 11 bases are shared with TRBD2. CDR3 length: 15 amino acids. Per the germline V gene, CDR1 is MDHEN and CDR2 is SYDVKM. With V trimmed by 6 bases and J by 5 bases, 6 bases remained unmatched. CDR3 sequence: CASRPTSGRHNEQFF. CDR3 nucleotides: TGTGCCAGCAGACCCACTAGCGGGAGACACAATGAGCAGTTCTTC.

This clonotype was seen a handful of times. The chain joins TRBV29-1 to TRBJ1-1; D remains ambiguous. V was clipped by 0 bases and J by 1 base, with 12 bases between them. Germline V gene sequence: CDR1 SQVTM, CDR2 ANQGSEA. There are 15 residues in the CDR3. The CDR3 sequence is CSVEDPGLPNTEAFF. The CDR3 coding sequence is TGCAGCGTTGAAGATCCGGGCCTCCCGAACACTGAAGCTTTCTTT.

Here the CDR3 reads CASSPPIRALPRYTEAFF. In DNA, the CDR3 is TGTGCCAGCAGTCCCCCTATTCGGGCCCTTCCGAGGTACACTGAAGCTTTCTTT. The chain couples TRBV6-1 to TRBJ1-1; D is unclear. Between the trimmed V and J ends, which lost 5 bases and 3 bases, there was a span of 25 bases. The CDR3 is made up of 18 amino acids. Germline V gives CDR1 MNHNS, CDR2 SASEGT.

The chain is built from TRBV6-5 and TRBJ2-7, with D perhaps matching TRBD1 (5 bases). Germline V gene data show CDR1 as MNHEY and CDR2 as SVGAGI. The V and J ends lost 5 bases and 0 bases respectively, with 11 bases between them. The CDR3 loop spans 14 amino acids. The CDR3, as DNA: TGTGCCAGCAGTCGGACACCGAGCTCCTACGAGCAGTACTTC. It codes for CASSRTPSSYEQYF.